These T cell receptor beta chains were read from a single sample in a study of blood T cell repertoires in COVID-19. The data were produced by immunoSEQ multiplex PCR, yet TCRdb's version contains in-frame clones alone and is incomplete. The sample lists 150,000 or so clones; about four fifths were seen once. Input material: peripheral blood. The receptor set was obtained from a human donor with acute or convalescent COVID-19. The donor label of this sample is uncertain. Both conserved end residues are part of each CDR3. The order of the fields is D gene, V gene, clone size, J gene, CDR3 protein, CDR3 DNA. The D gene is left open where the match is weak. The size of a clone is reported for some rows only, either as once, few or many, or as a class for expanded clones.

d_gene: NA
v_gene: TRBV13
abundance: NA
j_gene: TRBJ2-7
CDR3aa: CASSFYLGGYEQYF
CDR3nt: TGTGCCAGCAGCTTCTACCTGGGGGGCTACGAGCAGTACTTC

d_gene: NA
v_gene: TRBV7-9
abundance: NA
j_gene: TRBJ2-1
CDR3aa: CASSGQKGRNEQFF
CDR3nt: TGTGCCAGCAGCGGACAGAAAGGGCGCAATGAGCAGTTCTTC

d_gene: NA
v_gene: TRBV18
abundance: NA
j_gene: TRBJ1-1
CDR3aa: CASSSQENTEAFF
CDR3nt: TGTGCCAGCTCATCCCAGGAGAACACTGAAGCTTTCTTT

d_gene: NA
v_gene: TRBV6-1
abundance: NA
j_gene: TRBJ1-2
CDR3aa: CASSENRNYGYTF
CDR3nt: TGTGCCAGCAGTGAGAACAGAAACTATGGCTACACCTTC

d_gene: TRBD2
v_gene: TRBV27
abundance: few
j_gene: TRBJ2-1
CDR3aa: CASRGSLGSSGRNEQFF
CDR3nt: TGTGCCAGCAGGGGAAGTCTTGGGAGTAGCGGGAGGAATGAGCAGTTCTTC

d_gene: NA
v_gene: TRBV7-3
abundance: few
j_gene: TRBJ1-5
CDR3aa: CASSASRLNQPQHF
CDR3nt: TGTGCCAGCAGCGCAAGCAGGCTTAATCAGCCCCAGCATTTT

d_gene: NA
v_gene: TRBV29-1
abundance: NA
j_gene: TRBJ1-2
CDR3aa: CSVDGADPNYGYTF
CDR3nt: TGCAGCGTTGATGGGGCGGATCCTAACTATGGCTACACCTTC

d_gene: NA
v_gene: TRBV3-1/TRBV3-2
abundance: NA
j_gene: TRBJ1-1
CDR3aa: CASSARGGTEAFF
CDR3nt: TGTGCCAGCAGCGCTAGGGGTGGCACTGAAGCTTTCTTT

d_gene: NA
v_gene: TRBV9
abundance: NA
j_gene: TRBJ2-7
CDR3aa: CASSVSGPGEQYF
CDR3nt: TGTGCCAGCAGCGTATCTGGGCCGGGGGAGCAGTACTTC

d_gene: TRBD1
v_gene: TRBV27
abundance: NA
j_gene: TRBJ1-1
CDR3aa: CASSLTGGVTEAFF
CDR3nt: TGTGCCAGCAGTTTAACAGGGGGCGTCACTGAAGCTTTCTTT

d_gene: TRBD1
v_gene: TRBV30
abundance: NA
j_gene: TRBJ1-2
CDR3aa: CAWRPTGVNYGYTF
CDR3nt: TGTGCCTGGAGACCTACAGGGGTTAACTATGGCTACACCTTC

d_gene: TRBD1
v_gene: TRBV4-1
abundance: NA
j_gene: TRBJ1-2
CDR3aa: CASSPNRGYGYTF
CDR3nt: TGCGCCAGCAGCCCCAACAGGGGATATGGCTACACCTTC

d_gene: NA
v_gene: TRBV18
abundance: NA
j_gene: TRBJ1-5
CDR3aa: CASSPPGLRNSNQPQHF
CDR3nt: TGTGCCAGCTCACCACCTGGGCTTCGCAATAGCAATCAGCCCCAGCATTTT

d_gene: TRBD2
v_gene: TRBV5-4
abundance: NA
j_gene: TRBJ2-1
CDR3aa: CASSFLRAGANYNEQFF
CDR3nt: TGTGCCAGCAGCTTTTTAAGAGCGGGGGCGAACTACAATGAGCAGTTCTTC

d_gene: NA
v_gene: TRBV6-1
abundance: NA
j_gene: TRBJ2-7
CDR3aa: CASSERGSGAEQYF
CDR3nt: TGTGCCAGCAGTGAAAGGGGGTCCGGGGCCGAGCAGTACTTC

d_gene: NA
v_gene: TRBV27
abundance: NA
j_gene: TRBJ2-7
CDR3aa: CASSFISGQLSYEQYF
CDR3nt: TGTGCCAGCAGTTTCATTTCCGGACAACTCTCCTACGAGCAGTACTTC

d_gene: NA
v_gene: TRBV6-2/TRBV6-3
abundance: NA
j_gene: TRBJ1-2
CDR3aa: CASSSGNYGYTF
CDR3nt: TGTGCCAGCAGTTCAGGGAACTATGGCTACACCTTC

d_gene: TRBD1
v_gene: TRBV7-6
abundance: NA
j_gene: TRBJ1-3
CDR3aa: CASSTQGAGGNTIYF
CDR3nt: TGTGCCAGCAGCACACAGGGGGCGGGAGGAAACACCATATATTTT

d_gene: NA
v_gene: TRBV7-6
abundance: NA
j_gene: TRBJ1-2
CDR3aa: CASSPGTNYGYTF
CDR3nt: TGTGCCAGCAGTCCAGGCACTAACTATGGCTACACCTTC

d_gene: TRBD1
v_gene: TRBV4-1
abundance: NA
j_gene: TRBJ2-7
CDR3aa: CASSLGTGSYEQYF
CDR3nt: TGCGCCAGCAGCCTCGGGACAGGTTCCTACGAGCAGTACTTC

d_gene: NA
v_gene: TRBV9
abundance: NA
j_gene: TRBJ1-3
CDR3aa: CASSVEGTGNTIYF
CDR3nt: TGTGCCAGCAGCGTAGAGGGGACTGGAAACACCATATATTTT

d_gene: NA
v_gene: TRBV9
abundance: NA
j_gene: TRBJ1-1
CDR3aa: CASSVVGLPQNTEAFF
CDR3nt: TGTGCCAGCAGCGTAGTTGGGCTTCCTCAGAACACTGAAGCTTTCTTT

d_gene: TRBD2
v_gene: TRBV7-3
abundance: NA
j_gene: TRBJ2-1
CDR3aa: CASSPSGGGYNEQFF
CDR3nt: TGTGCCAGCAGCCCTAGCGGGGGAGGCTACAATGAGCAGTTCTTC

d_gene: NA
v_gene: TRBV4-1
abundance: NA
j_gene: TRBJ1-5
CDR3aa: CASSQDAGFSNQPQHF
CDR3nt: TGCGCCAGCAGCCAAGATGCAGGGTTTAGCAATCAGCCCCAGCATTTT

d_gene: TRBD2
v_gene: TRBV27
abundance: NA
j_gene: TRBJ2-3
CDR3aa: CASRLAASTDTQYF
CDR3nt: TGTGCCAGCAGACTAGCGGCTAGCACAGATACGCAGTATTTT

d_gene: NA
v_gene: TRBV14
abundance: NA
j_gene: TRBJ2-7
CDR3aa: CASSQVQRGGEQYF
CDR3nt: TGTGCCAGCAGCCAAGTTCAACGGGGAGGCGAGCAGTACTTC

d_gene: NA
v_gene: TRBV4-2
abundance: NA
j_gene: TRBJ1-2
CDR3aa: CASSQDQRLNYGYTF
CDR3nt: TGTGCCAGCAGCCAAGATCAACGGTTGAACTATGGCTACACCTTC

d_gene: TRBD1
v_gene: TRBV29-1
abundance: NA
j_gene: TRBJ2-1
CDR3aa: CSVDRDRELNEQFF
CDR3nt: TGCAGCGTTGATCGGGACAGGGAGTTAAATGAGCAGTTCTTC

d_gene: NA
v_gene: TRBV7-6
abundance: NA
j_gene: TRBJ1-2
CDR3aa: CASSHNRVYGYTF
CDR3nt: TGTGCCAGCAGCCACAACAGGGTCTATGGCTACACCTTC

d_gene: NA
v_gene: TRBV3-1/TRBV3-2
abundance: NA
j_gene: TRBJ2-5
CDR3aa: CASSQGGGLTETQYF
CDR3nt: TGTGCCAGCAGCCAAGGGGGGGGGCTGACAGAGACCCAGTACTTC

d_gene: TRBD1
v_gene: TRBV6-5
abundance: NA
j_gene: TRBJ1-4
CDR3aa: CASRGQGGEKLFF
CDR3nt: TGTGCCAGCCGGGGACAGGGGGGGGAAAAACTGTTTTTT

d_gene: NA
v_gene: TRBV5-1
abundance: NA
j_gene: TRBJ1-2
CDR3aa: CASSSDRFWGYTF
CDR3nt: TGCGCCAGCAGCTCCGACAGGTTCTGGGGCTACACCTTC

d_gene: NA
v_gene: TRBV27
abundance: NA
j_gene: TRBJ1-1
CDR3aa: CASSIRRDTEAFF
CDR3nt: TGTGCCAGCAGTATCCGACGGGACACTGAAGCTTTCTTT

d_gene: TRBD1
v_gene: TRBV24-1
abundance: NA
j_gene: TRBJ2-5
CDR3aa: CATGHPDRDLQETQYF
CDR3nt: TGTGCCACCGGCCATCCGGACAGGGACCTCCAAGAGACCCAGTACTTC

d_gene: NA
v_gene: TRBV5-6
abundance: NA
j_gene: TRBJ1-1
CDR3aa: CASSLASRARTEAFF
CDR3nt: TGTGCCAGCAGCTTGGCCAGCAGGGCGCGCACTGAAGCTTTCTTT

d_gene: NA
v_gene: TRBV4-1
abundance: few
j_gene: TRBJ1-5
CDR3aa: CASSQQSNQPQHF
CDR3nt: TGCGCCAGCAGCCAACAGAGCAATCAGCCCCAGCATTTT

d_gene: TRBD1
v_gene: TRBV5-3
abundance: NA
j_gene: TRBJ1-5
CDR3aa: CAQVPGQGYPNQPQHF
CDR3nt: TGTGCCCAAGTCCCGGGACAGGGGTACCCTAATCAGCCCCAGCATTTT

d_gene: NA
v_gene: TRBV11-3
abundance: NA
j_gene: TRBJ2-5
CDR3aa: CASSSRHDQETQYF
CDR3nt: TGTGCCAGCAGCTCCCGACATGACCAAGAGACCCAGTACTTC

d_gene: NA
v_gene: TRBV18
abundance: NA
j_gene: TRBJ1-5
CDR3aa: CASSPGQNQPQHF
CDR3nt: TGTGCCAGCTCGCCGGGACAAAATCAGCCCCAGCATTTT

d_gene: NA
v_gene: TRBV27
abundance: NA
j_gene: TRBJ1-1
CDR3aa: CASRGYPRQRGLNTEAFF
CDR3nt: TGTGCCAGCAGAGGTTACCCCCGTCAAAGGGGTCTGAACACTGAAGCTTTCTTT

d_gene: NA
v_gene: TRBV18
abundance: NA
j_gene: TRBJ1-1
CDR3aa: CASSLRASLRVAEAFF
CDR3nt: TGTGCCAGCTCACTACGTGCGTCCTTAAGAGTCGCTGAAGCTTTCTTT

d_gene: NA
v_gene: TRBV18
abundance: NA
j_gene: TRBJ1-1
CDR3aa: CASSPFGETEAFF
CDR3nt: TGTGCCAGCTCACCATTCGGGGAGACTGAAGCTTTCTTT

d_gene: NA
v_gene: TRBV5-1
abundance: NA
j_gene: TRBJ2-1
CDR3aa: CASSLVGGASYNEQFF
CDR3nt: TGCGCCAGCAGCTTGGTGGGGGGAGCATCCTACAATGAGCAGTTCTTC

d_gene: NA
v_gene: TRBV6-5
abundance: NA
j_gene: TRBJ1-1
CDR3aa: CASSSPYTEAFF
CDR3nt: TGTGCCAGCAGTTCCCCCTACACTGAAGCTTTCTTT

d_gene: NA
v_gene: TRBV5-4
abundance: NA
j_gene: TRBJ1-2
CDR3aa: CASSLVSNRLSDGYTF
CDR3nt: TGTGCCAGCAGCTTGGTTTCCAACCGACTCTCAGATGGCTACACCTTC

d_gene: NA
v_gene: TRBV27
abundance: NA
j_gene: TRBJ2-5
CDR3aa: CASSLSGYGETQYF
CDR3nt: TGTGCCAGCAGTTTATCAGGTTACGGGGAGACCCAGTACTTC

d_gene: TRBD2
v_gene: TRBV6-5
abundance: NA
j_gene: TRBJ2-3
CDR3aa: CATARGDRSTDTQYF
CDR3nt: TGTGCCACCGCTCGGGGGGATAGATCCACAGATACGCAGTATTTT

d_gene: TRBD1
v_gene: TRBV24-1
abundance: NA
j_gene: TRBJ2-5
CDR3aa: CATSTGTGGGETQYF
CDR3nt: TGTGCCACCAGCACCGGGACAGGGGGCGGTGAGACCCAGTACTTC

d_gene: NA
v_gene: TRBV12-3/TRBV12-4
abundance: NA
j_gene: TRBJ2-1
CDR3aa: CASTLRNEQFF
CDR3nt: TGTGCCAGCACCCTCAGGAATGAGCAGTTCTTC

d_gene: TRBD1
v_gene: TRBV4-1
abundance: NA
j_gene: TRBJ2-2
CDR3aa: CASSLRDRAGSGELFF
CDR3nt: TGCGCCAGCAGCCTTCGGGACAGGGCGGGTAGCGGGGAGCTGTTTTTT

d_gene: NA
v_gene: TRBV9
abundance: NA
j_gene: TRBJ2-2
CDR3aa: CASSPSGNTGELFF
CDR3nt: TGTGCCAGCAGCCCCTCAGGGAACACCGGGGAGCTGTTTTTT

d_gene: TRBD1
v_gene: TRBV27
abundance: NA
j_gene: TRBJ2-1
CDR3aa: CASSRQGDYEQFF
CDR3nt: TGTGCCAGCAGCCGACAGGGTGACTATGAGCAGTTCTTC